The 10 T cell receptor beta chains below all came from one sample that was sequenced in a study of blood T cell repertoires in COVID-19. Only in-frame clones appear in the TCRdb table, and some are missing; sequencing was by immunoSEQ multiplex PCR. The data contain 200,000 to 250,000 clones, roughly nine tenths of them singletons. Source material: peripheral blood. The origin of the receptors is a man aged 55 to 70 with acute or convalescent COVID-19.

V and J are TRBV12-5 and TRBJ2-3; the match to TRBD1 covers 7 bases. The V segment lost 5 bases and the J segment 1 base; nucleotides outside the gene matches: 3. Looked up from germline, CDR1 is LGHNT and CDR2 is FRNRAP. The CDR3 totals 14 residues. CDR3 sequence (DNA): TGTGCTAGTGGTATTACAGGGGGCACAGATACGCAGTATTTT. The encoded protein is CASGITGGTDTQYF.

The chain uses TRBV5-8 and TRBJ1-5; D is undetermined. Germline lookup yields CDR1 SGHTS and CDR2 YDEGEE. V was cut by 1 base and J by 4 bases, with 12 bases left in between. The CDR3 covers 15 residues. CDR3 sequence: CASSLRGSKNQPQHF. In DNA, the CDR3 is TGTGCCAGCAGCTTGAGAGGGTCGAAAAATCAGCCCCAGCATTTT.

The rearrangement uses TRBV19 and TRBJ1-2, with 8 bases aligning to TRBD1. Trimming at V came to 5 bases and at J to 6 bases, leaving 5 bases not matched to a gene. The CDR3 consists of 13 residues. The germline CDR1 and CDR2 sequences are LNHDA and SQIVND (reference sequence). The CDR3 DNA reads TGTGCCAGTAGTTCCGACAGGGGTGATGGCTACACCTTC. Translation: CASSSDRGDGYTF.

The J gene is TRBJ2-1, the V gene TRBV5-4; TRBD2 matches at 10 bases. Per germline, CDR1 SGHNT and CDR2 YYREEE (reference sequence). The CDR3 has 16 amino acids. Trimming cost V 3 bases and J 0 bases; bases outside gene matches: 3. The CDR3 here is CASSSAGGSSYNEQFF. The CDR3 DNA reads TGTGCCAGCAGCTCAGCGGGAGGGAGCTCCTACAATGAGCAGTTCTTC. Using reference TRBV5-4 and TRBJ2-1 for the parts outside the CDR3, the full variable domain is ETGVTQSPTHLIKTRGQQVTLRCSSQSGHNTVSWYQQALGQGPQFIFQYYREEENGRGNFPPRFSGLQFPNYSSELNVNALELDDSALYLCASSSAGGSSYNEQFFGPGTRLTVL.

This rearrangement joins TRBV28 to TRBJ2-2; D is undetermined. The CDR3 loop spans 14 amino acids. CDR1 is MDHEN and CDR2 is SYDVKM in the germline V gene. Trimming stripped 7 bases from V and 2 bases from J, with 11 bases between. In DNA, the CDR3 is TGTGCCAGCAAGCAACGGGTTAACACCGGGGAGCTGTTTTTT. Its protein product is CASKQRVNTGELFF.

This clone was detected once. CDR3 DNA: TGTGCCAGCTCCCTTATCCGGGGGGACTACGAGCAGTACTTC. The encoded protein is CASSLIRGDYEQYF. The chain has TRBV18 and TRBJ2-7; 7 positions match TRBD2. The CDR3 has 14 residues. CDR1 and CDR2 (germline): KGHSH, LQKENI. V trimming: 6 bases; J trimming: 3 bases; junction bases outside the gene matches: 8.

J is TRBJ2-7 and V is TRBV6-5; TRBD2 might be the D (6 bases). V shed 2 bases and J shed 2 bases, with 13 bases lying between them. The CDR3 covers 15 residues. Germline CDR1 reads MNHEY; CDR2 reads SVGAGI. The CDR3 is CASSYLGAGPYEQYF. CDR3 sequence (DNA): TGTGCCAGCAGTTACCTTGGTGCGGGGCCCTACGAGCAGTACTTC.

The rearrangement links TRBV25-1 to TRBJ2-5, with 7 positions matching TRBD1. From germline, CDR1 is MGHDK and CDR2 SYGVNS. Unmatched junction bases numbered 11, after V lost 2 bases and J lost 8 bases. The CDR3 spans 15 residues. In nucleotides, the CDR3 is TGTGCCAGCAGTGAAACAGGGGCCAAAAGTAAAACCCAGTACTTC. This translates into CASSETGAKSKTQYF.

The CDR3 DNA reads as TGTGCCAGCAGTCAGACAGGGGCGAGGACTGAAGCTTTCTTT. It yields the protein CASSQTGARTEAFF. The chain carries TRBV11-3 and TRBJ1-1; 8 bases are a match to TRBD1. After removal of 6 bases from V and 5 bases from J, the junction contained 8 bases not matched to a gene. This CDR3 has 14 amino acids. From germline, CDR1 is SGHNT and CDR2 YENEEA.

The CDR3 DNA sequence: TGTGCCAGCAGTTCACGGAAACAGGGGACGGACACTGAAGCTTTCTTT. Its protein product is CASSSRKQGTDTEAFF. This chain uses TRBV28 with TRBJ1-1; TRBD1 aligns across 7 bases. V gave up 4 bases and J gave up 3 bases; unmatched junction bases: 11. Germline V gene lookup returns CDR1 MDHEN and CDR2 SYDVKM. This CDR3 contains 16 residues.